Following are 7 T cell receptor beta chains from one sample sequenced in a study of cytomegalovirus exposure and HLA in healthy donors. Libraries were prepared by immunoSEQ multiplex PCR; TCRdb keeps only in-frame clonotypes and omits some of them. The sample holds some 150,000 clones, 86% seen once. The material sequenced was PBMCs. These receptors all stem from a human donor in good health.

The chain links TRBV6-6 to TRBJ2-7; D is perhaps TRBD2 (7 bases). The CDR3 is 15 amino acids. Trimming cost V 0 bases and J 5 bases, with 14 bases left between them. Germline assignment: CDR1 MNHNY and CDR2 SVGAGI (reference sequence). This CDR3 is CASSYSYREGDEQYF. CDR3 coding DNA: TGTGCCAGCAGTTACTCGTACAGGGAGGGCGACGAGCAGTACTTC.

The chain couples TRBV27 to TRBJ1-5; weak D call: TRBD1 (5 bases). The CDR3 consists of 16 residues. V lost 6 bases to trimming and J lost 2 bases, with 17 bases between them. The V gene's germline CDR1 is MNHEY and CDR2 SMNVEV (reference sequence). DNA of the CDR3: TGTGCCAGCAGGCTAGAGGGGAGGATGGGCAATCAGCCCCAGCATTTT. This translates into CASRLEGRMGNQPQHF.

The rearrangement links TRBV5-1 to TRBJ1-5; D unresolved. The V gene lost 5 bases and the J gene lost 0 bases, with 15 bases spanning the gap. Per the germline V gene, CDR1 is SGHRS and CDR2 is YFSETQ. This CDR3 spans 16 amino acids. The CDR3 nucleotides read TGCGCCAGCAGGAAGACTGACGGCGATAGCAATCAGCCCCAGCATTTT. The encoded protein is CASRKTDGDSNQPQHF.

This clone was picked up many times. This chain links TRBV7-9 with TRBJ1-3; D unclear. This CDR3 has 12 residues. The V and J ends lost 11 bases and 2 bases respectively, with 10 bases between them. The germline V gene has CDR1 SEHNR and CDR2 FQNEAQ (reference sequence). The CDR3 loop reads CAPGAAGNTIYF. CDR3 DNA sequence: TGTGCCCCGGGAGCGGCTGGAAACACCATATATTTT.

The genes are TRBV27 and TRBJ2-3; a possible D gene is TRBD1 (5 bases). Trimming took 4 bases from V and 6 from J, leaving 17 bases between them. The CDR3 totals 15 residues. CDR1 and CDR2 (germline): MNHEY, SMNVEV (reference sequence). CDR3 nucleotide sequence: TGTGCCAGCAGTTCGCGGACGGTATCAGGGGATACGCAGTATTTT. Translation gives CASSSRTVSGDTQYF.

The chain uses TRBV2 and TRBJ2-5, with 12 bases aligning to TRBD2. The CDR3 runs 14 residues. The germline gives CDR1 SNHLY, CDR2 FYNNEI. V trimming: 4 bases; J trimming: 3 bases; junction bases outside the gene matches: 0. The CDR3 sequence: CASSGTSGKETQYF. The CDR3 nucleotides read TGTGCCAGCAGTGGGACTAGCGGGAAAGAGACCCAGTACTTC.

The chain joins TRBV5-1 to TRBJ2-5, with D unclear. The CDR3 runs 11 residues. Germline CDR1 reads SGHRS; CDR2 reads YFSETQ. V was shortened by 2 bases and J by 5 bases, with 4 bases between the two germline ends. The CDR3 region has the DNA TGCGCCAGCAGCTTCCAGGAGACCCAGTACTTC. Its protein product is CASSFQETQYF.